One sample yielded the 6 T cell receptor beta chains listed below, sequenced in a study of blood T cells in healthy people across ages. A second roughly 6 to 11 cycle PCR used barcoded and J-beta primers. Via MiXCR, TCRdb re-called the 5' RACE reads, giving one row per CDR3 protein. The sample includes some 1.6 million distinct CDR3 sequences, roughly a third seen only once; the top ten take around 11%. Sequences were obtained from blood. The source of these receptors is a woman in her 30s in good health.

For the CDR3, the DNA is TGTGCCAGCAGAGGGGAGGCTTCACCCCTCCACTTT. Translating it yields CASRGEASPLHF. The chain recombines TRBV28 with TRBJ1-6; perhaps TRBD1 as D (5 bases). V lost 6 bases, J lost 9 bases, and 9 bases lay in between. This CDR3 comprises 12 residues. Germline CDR1 reads MDHEN; CDR2 reads SYDVKM.

This clonotype has more than one count but fewer than ten. V gene TRBV12-3 or TRBV12-4 combines with J gene TRBJ2-7, with 8 bases identical to TRBD2. The V gene end was trimmed by 8 bases and the J gene end by 0 bases; junction bases not matched to a gene: 9. This CDR3 has 15 amino acids. Here the CDR3 reads CASGLHAGGSYEQYF. In DNA form, the CDR3 reads TGTGCCAGCGGCCTGCATGCGGGGGGCTCCTACGAGCAGTACTTC.

V gene TRBV9 combines with J gene TRBJ2-5; D may be TRBD1 (5 bases). The J call may be incorrect, as the DNA end agrees better with TRBJ2-1. CDR1 is SGDLS and CDR2 is YYNGEE in the germline V gene. The CDR3 runs to 13 residues. CDR3 in amino acids: CASSKGLKETQFF. CDR3 sequence (DNA): TGTGCCAGCAGCAAGGGGCTTAAAGAGACCCAGTTCTTC.

The V call is TRBV28, the J call TRBJ1-5, with D perhaps TRBD1 (5 bases). The CDR3 spans 13 residues. Germline CDR1 is MDHEN and CDR2 is SYDVKM. Trimming took off 6 bases at V and 6 bases at J, with 12 bases between the two ends. CDR3 in DNA: TGTGCCAGCAGAGGCAGGGCCCGTCAGCCCCAGCATTTT. Translated, it gives CASRGRARQPQHF.

CDR3 in DNA: TGTGCCATCAGTGAGTCGAGGAACAGGCCCTACAATGAGCAGTTCTTC. It translates to CAISESRNRPYNEQFF. This sequence joins TRBV10-3 and TRBJ2-1; tentatively, D is TRBD1 (5 bases). Germline loops: CDR1 ENHRY, CDR2 SYGVKD. The CDR3 is made up of 16 amino acids. V was cut by 0 bases and J by 2 bases, with 11 bases left in between.

Regarding this clonotype: A much larger clone lies one base from this, so it may be a read error. V and J are TRBV11-3 and TRBJ2-7; D gene uncertain. The J call may not be correct, given that the DNA end is closer to TRBJ2-5. This CDR3 has 14 residues. The germline V gene has CDR1 SGHNT and CDR2 YENEEA. The CDR3 DNA is TGTGCCAGCAGCTGCTACCCTCAGAAAGCGACCCAGTACTTC. Protein product: CASSCYPQKATQYF.